Here is one T cell receptor beta chain with its context. Its antigen is unidentified. V was clipped by 5 bases and J by 7 bases; unmatched bases: 5. CDR3 length: 11 residues. The V gene's germline CDR1 is GTSNPN and CDR2 SVGIG (reference sequence). This entry is derived from a study of shared clonotypes between healthy human individuals. Study information: The cohort comprised a couple of women and a few men. Their ages spanned 18 to 49 years. Study-wide points: Among the subsets, naive ones generally showed larger estimated richness than memory ones.

The repertoire was sequenced with immunoSEQ multiplex PCR; TCRdb's copy has only in-frame clones and lacks some. The repertoire holds about 2.4 million clones, roughly 92% seen once, with around 0.15% in the top ten. Source material: naive CD4+ T cells sorted from blood. Subset indicated: CD45RA+ positively selected. The sequence came from a man aged 18 to 29 in good health. This sequence joins TRBV30 and TRBJ2-7; 7 positions match TRBD1. The CDR3 DNA reads as TGTGCCTGGGCGACAGGGAGAGAGCAGTACTTC. Translating it yields CAWATGREQYF.